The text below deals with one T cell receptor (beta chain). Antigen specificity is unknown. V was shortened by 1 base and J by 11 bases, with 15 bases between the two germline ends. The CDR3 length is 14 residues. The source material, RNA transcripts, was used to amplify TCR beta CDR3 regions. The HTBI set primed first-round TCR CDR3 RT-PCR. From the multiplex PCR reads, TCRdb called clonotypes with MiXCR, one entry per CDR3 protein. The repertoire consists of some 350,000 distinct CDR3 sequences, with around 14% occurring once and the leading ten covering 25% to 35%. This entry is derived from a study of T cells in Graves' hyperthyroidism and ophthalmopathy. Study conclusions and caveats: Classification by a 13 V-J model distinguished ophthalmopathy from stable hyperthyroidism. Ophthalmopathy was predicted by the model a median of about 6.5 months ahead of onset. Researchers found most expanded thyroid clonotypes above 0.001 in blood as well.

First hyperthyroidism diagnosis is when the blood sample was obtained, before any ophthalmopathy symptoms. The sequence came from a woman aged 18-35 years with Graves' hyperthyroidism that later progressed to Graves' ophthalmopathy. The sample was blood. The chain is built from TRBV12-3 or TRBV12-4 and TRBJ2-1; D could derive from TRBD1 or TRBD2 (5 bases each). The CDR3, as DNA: TGTGCCAGCAGTTTAGGGGACCCAGGACATAAGCAGTTCTTC. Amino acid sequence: CASSLGDPGHKQFF.